The rows below give T cell receptor beta chains drawn from one sample of a study of radiotherapy plus CTLA-4 blockade in lung cancer. Using immunoSEQ multiplex PCR, the repertoire was profiled, and TCRdb retains in-frame clones only, with some absent. The sample contains about 73,000 clones, roughly 84% of which appear only once. The input for sequencing was peripheral blood, taken from a patient treated with radiotherapy plus ipilimumab. The receptor source for this set is a human donor with non-small cell lung cancer that progressed on radiotherapy plus ipilimumab. CDR3s include the opening cysteine and the closing phenylalanine or tryptophan. The order of the fields is J gene, V gene, D gene, clone size, CDR3 protein, CDR3 DNA. A D gene is named only where the DNA matches it firmly. Clone size appears in some rows only: once, few, many, or a class for an expanded clone.

J: TRBJ2-7
V: TRBV2
D: NA
size: NA
CDR3: CASISGSVSNEQYF
DNA: TGTGCCAGCATTTCGGGATCCGTGTCGAACGAGCAGTACTTC

J: TRBJ1-1
V: TRBV27
D: NA
size: hyperexpanded
CDR3: CASSLNAGNTEAFF
DNA: TGTGCCAGCAGTTTAAACGCCGGAAACACTGAAGCTTTCTTT

J: TRBJ2-1
V: TRBV5-1
D: NA
size: NA
CDR3: CASSLDGDSYNEQFF
DNA: TGCGCCAGCAGCTTGGATGGTGACTCCTACAATGAGCAGTTCTTC

J: TRBJ2-1
V: TRBV28
D: TRBD2
size: NA
CDR3: CASSRAGNSWNEQFF
DNA: TGTGCCAGCAGCCGAGCGGGAAATTCGTGGAATGAGCAGTTCTTC

J: TRBJ2-1
V: TRBV7-9
D: TRBD2
size: NA
CDR3: CASSSGLAEYNEQFF
DNA: TGTGCCAGCAGCTCGGGACTAGCGGAATACAATGAGCAGTTCTTC

J: TRBJ2-5
V: TRBV9
D: NA
size: NA
CDR3: CASSPRPGETQYF
DNA: TGTGCCAGCAGCCCTAGACCTGGGGAGACCCAGTACTTC

J: TRBJ2-2
V: TRBV2
D: TRBD2
size: NA
CDR3: CASSERAGANTGELFF
DNA: TGTGCCAGCAGTGAAAGGGCGGGAGCCAACACCGGGGAGCTGTTTTTT

J: TRBJ2-7
V: TRBV15
D: NA
size: NA
CDR3: CATSPTDNYEQYF
DNA: TGTGCCACCAGCCCAACAGACAACTACGAGCAGTACTTC

J: TRBJ1-4
V: TRBV4-1
D: TRBD1
size: NA
CDR3: CASSQGPERGLGEKLFF
DNA: TGCGCCAGCAGCCAAGGCCCGGAGAGGGGGCTCGGGGAAAAACTGTTTTTT

J: TRBJ2-4
V: TRBV7-6
D: TRBD1
size: NA
CDR3: CASSLGGTGVNIQYF
DNA: TGTGCCAGCAGCTTAGGGGGGACAGGGGTAAACATTCAGTACTTC

J: TRBJ2-2
V: TRBV27
D: NA
size: NA
CDR3: CASSFGGLNTGELFF
DNA: TGTGCCAGCAGTTTCGGGGGATTGAACACCGGGGAGCTGTTTTTT

J: TRBJ2-7
V: TRBV27
D: TRBD1
size: NA
CDR3: CASSLVGTGNYEQYF
DNA: TGTGCCAGCAGTCTCGTCGGGACAGGGAACTACGAGCAGTACTTC

J: TRBJ1-2
V: TRBV9
D: NA
size: once
CDR3: CASSVGAENPYGYTF
DNA: TGTGCCAGCAGCGTGGGGGCAGAAAACCCCTATGGCTACACCTTC

J: TRBJ2-2
V: TRBV7-3
D: TRBD1
size: NA
CDR3: CASSFQGADGELFF
DNA: TGTGCCAGCAGCTTCCAGGGGGCGGACGGGGAGCTGTTTTTT

J: TRBJ1-2
V: TRBV28
D: NA
size: NA
CDR3: CATGLRNYGYTF
DNA: TGTGCCACCGGGCTGAGGAACTATGGCTACACCTTC

J: TRBJ1-5
V: TRBV30
D: NA
size: NA
CDR3: CAWSVEAYQPQHF
DNA: TGTGCCTGGAGTGTTGAGGCGTATCAGCCCCAGCATTTT

J: TRBJ1-1
V: TRBV28
D: TRBD1
size: NA
CDR3: CASRNRGNTEAFF
DNA: TGTGCCAGCAGAAACAGGGGGAACACTGAAGCTTTCTTT

J: TRBJ1-1
V: TRBV30
D: TRBD1
size: once
CDR3: CAWNRDRGNTEAFF
DNA: TGTGCCTGGAACAGGGACAGGGGAAACACTGAAGCTTTCTTT

J: TRBJ2-3
V: TRBV2
D: NA
size: NA
CDR3: CASSVGGTDTQYF
DNA: TGTGCCAGCAGCGTAGGCGGCACAGATACGCAGTATTTT

J: TRBJ2-7
V: TRBV7-9
D: TRBD1
size: NA
CDR3: CASSLSDRGQYF
DNA: TGTGCCAGCAGCTTATCGGACAGGGGGCAGTACTTC

J: TRBJ2-1
V: TRBV7-9
D: NA
size: NA
CDR3: CASRGLFNEQFF
DNA: TGTGCCAGCAGAGGACTATTCAATGAGCAGTTCTTC

J: TRBJ2-3
V: TRBV9
D: NA
size: NA
CDR3: CASTLRDEFNTDTQYF
DNA: TGTGCCAGCACCCTTAGGGACGAATTTAACACAGATACGCAGTATTTT

J: TRBJ2-1
V: TRBV4-1
D: NA
size: NA
CDR3: CASSQIYSGEQFF
DNA: TGCGCCAGCAGCCAAATATATAGCGGAGAGCAGTTCTTC

J: TRBJ1-2
V: TRBV2
D: NA
size: NA
CDR3: CASSDRDINLGGYTF
DNA: TGTGCCAGCAGTGACCGGGACATCAACCTAGGGGGCTACACCTTC

J: TRBJ2-7
V: TRBV5-5
D: TRBD2
size: NA
CDR3: CASSWGLAGAGEQYF
DNA: TGTGCCAGCAGCTGGGGACTAGCGGGAGCTGGCGAGCAGTACTTC

J: TRBJ2-7
V: TRBV7-9
D: TRBD1
size: NA
CDR3: CASSLGTGSEQYF
DNA: TGTGCCAGCAGCTTAGGGACAGGGAGCGAGCAGTACTTC